This TCR beta chain was sequenced for a study of T cell repertoires in aging, cancer and after chemotherapy. Looking at the study overall: Glioblastoma patients receiving temozolomide-based therapy gave paired samples before and after chemotherapy.

A mixed TRB-A/B primer pool amplified rearranged TRB by multiplex touch-down PCR. One entry per CDR3 protein, called by TCRdb with MiXCR from the multiplex PCR reads. The sample contains about 1,200 distinct CDR3 sequences, approximately 28% of which appear only once. This clonotype was seen a few times. The CDR3 has 14 amino acids. Germline CDR1 is MNHEY and CDR2 is SVGAGI. Trimming cost V 0 bases and J 3 bases, with 8 bases left between them. Amplification of TCR beta used genomic DNA extracted from peripheral blood. The material sequenced was blood. The V gene is TRBV6-5, the J gene TRBJ1-1; D is unresolved. The clonotype was recovered from a human donor with a solid tumor. CDR3 coding DNA: TGTGCCAGCAGTTACTCGGGCGGCTACACTGAAGCTTTCTTT. Its translation is CASSYSGGYTEAFF.